These T cell receptor beta chains were read from a single sample in a study of blood T cell repertoires in COVID-19. Profiled with immunoSEQ multiplex PCR; TCRdb holds only in-frame clones, not every one. The sample gives about 150,000 clones, approximately 80% of which show up once; over 15% is in the top ten. Source material: peripheral blood. These receptors originate from a man over 45 with acute or convalescent COVID-19. CDR3s include the opening cysteine and the closing phenylalanine or tryptophan. D genes are given only for firm matches. Size is stated for part of the rows, as once, few or many counts, or as a class when the clone is expanded.

v_call	j_call	d_call	clone_size	cdr3_nt	cdr3_aa
TRBV27	TRBJ1-5	.	.	TGTGCCAGCAGTTTTTCGTCAGGGAGCAATCAGCCCCAGCATTTT	CASSFSSGSNQPQHF
TRBV6-5	TRBJ1-2	TRBD1	.	TGTGCCAGCAGTTACTCGGACAGGCCCGTCTATGGCTACACCTTC	CASSYSDRPVYGYTF
TRBV2	TRBJ1-2	.	few	TGTGCCAGCAGTGAAGGCGGGGGAGGGTACTATGGCTACACCTTC	CASSEGGGGYYGYTF
TRBV5-1	TRBJ1-2	TRBD1	.	TGCGCCAGCAGCAGCGACGGACAGGGTAACGGCTATGGCTACACCTTC	CASSSDGQGNGYGYTF
TRBV6-6	TRBJ1-2	.	.	TGTGCCAGCAGTTATGGGGGGGATCTTCGTGGCTACACCTTC	CASSYGGDLRGYTF
TRBV27	TRBJ1-4	.	.	TGTGCCAGCAGTACGGGCGTCGGGGCTAATGAAAAACTGTTTTTT	CASSTGVGANEKLFF
TRBV5-6	TRBJ2-7	.	.	TGTGCCAGCAGCTTGGAATCCGGTTTAAGCTCCTACGAGCAGTACTTC	CASSLESGLSSYEQYF
TRBV13	TRBJ1-4	.	.	TGTGCCAGCAGCTTCCTAAATGAAAAACTGTTTTTT	CASSFLNEKLFF
TRBV11-1	TRBJ2-2	TRBD1	few	TGTGCCAGCAGCTCGGACAGGGGAGGGGAAGGCGGGGAGCTGTTTTTT	CASSSDRGGEGGELFF
TRBV2	TRBJ1-5	TRBD1	.	TGTGCCAGCAGCAGGGACAGACACGGCAATCAGCCCCAGCATTTT	CASSRDRHGNQPQHF
TRBV2	TRBJ2-3	.	.	TGTGCCAGCAGTTTTACAGGGTGGAGCACAGATACGCAGTATTTT	CASSFTGWSTDTQYF
TRBV6-5	TRBJ1-1	.	.	TGTGCCAGCAGTTTGTCAGGGGACACTGAAGCTTTCTTT	CASSLSGDTEAFF
TRBV27	TRBJ1-1	TRBD1	once	TGTGCCAGCAGTTTATCGGACAGGTCGAACACTGAAGCTTTCTTT	CASSLSDRSNTEAFF
TRBV14	TRBJ2-7	.	.	TGTGCCAGCAGCCAAGCTAGAGAGCAGTACTTC	CASSQAREQYF
TRBV7-6	TRBJ2-5	TRBD2	.	TGTGCCAGCAGCTTAGCGCCGGCTAGCGGGGGACGGAAAGAGACCCAGTACTTC	CASSLAPASGGRKETQYF
TRBV24-1	TRBJ2-1	TRBD2	.	TGTGCCACCAGTGACCCCGGACTAGCGCATCCAAATGAGCAGTTCTTC	CATSDPGLAHPNEQFF
TRBV7-9	TRBJ2-3	TRBD1	few	TGTGCCAGCAGCTTAGCCAGGGGGTTCGATACGCAGTATTTT	CASSLARGFDTQYF
TRBV6-2/TRBV6-3	TRBJ2-2	.	.	TGTGCCAGCAGTTACTCCCCCAGCGGGGAGCTGTTTTTT	CASSYSPSGELFF
TRBV13	TRBJ2-7	.	.	TGTGCCAGCAGCTTAGGCGTTCAGGTTGAGCAGTACTTC	CASSLGVQVEQYF
TRBV3-1/TRBV3-2	TRBJ1-2	.	.	TGTGCCAGCAGCCTCGATTACAGGAACCTTAACTATGGCTACACCTTC	CASSLDYRNLNYGYTF
TRBV6-1	TRBJ1-1	.	.	TGTGCCAGCAGTGAAGTCCGACGGAGCACTGAAGCTTTCTTT	CASSEVRRSTEAFF
TRBV11-3	TRBJ2-3	TRBD2	.	TGTGCCAGCAGCTCAACCCGCGGGGGAACCACAGATACGCAGTATTTT	CASSSTRGGTTDTQYF
TRBV29-1	TRBJ2-2	.	.	TGCAGCGTTGTTTACAGCAACACCGGGGAGCTGTTTTTT	CSVVYSNTGELFF
TRBV9	TRBJ1-3	TRBD1	.	TGTGCCAGCAGCGTGGGACAGGGTCTATCCGGAAACACCATATATTTT	CASSVGQGLSGNTIYF